The next 6 T cell receptor beta chains were all read from a single sample in a study of blood T cell repertoires in COVID-19. Clones were sequenced by immunoSEQ multiplex PCR, and TCRdb holds only the in-frame ones, with some missing. The sample lists 310,000 or so clones, 90% occurring once. The source material was PBMCs or T cells enriched from blood (not recorded which). The receptors stem from a woman between 18 and 29 years old with acute COVID-19.

This chain links TRBV4-2 with TRBJ2-1, with 9 bases lining up with TRBD2. This CDR3 has 15 residues. With V trimmed by 4 bases and J by 3 bases, 4 bases remained unmatched. The germline CDR1 and CDR2 sequences are LGHNA and YNFKEQ. As DNA, the CDR3 is TGTGCCAGCAGCCGCGGTAGCGGGAGCTACAATGAGCAGTTCTTC. Translated: CASSRGSGSYNEQFF.

V usage is TRBV6-1 and J usage is TRBJ1-2; TRBD1 matches 9 bases. V gave up 3 bases and J gave up 1 base; unmatched junction bases: 6. CDR3 length equals 16 residues. CDR1 MNHNS and CDR2 SASEGT come from the germline V gene. In nucleotides, the CDR3 is TGTGCCAGCAGTGATCGGGACAGGGCCCTTAACTATGGCTACACCTTC. This codes for CASSDRDRALNYGYTF.

The chain recombines TRBV2 with TRBJ1-1, with a possible D match to TRBD1 (5 bases). The V gene's germline CDR1 is SNHLY and CDR2 FYNNEI. V was shortened by 3 bases and J by 4 bases, with 12 bases between the two germline ends. This CDR3 is 14 amino acids long. CDR3 bases: TGTGCCAGCAGTGACGGGGGGTGGGGCACTGAAGCTTTCTTT. Protein: CASSDGGWGTEAFF.

The chain couples TRBV5-1 to TRBJ2-1, with TRBD2 matching over 10 bases. V gave up 1 base and J gave up 9 bases; unmatched junction bases: 4. CDR1 and CDR2 from the germline V gene are SGHRS and YFSETQ. The CDR3 is 14 amino acids. As DNA, the CDR3 is TGCGCCAGCAGCTTGCTAGCGGGAGCAAGTGAGCAGTTCTTC. Translation: CASSLLAGASEQFF.

V gene TRBV27 combines with J gene TRBJ2-7, with D tentatively TRBD1 (5 bases). Germline CDR1 MNHEY, CDR2 SMNVEV (reference sequence). Trimming took off 0 bases at V and 6 bases at J, with 6 bases between the two ends. This CDR3 is 12 amino acids long. DNA of the CDR3: TGTGCCAGCAGTTTATCTGGGGCCGAGCAGTACTTC. Translated, it gives CASSLSGAEQYF.

This clone appeared a single time. The chain joins TRBV5-1 to TRBJ2-1; 7 positions agree with TRBD1. Losses at the gene ends were 0 bases for V and 8 bases for J; bases not matched to a gene: 2. The CDR3 extends over 13 amino acids. Germline V gene data show CDR1 as SGHRS and CDR2 as YFSETQ. CDR3 residues: CASSLGQGYEQFF. For the CDR3, the DNA is TGCGCCAGCAGCTTGGGACAGGGCTATGAGCAGTTCTTC.